This TCR beta chain was documented in a study of early T cells in non-severe SARS-CoV-2 infection. Per the germline V gene, CDR1 is SGHTA and CDR2 is FQGNSA. CDR3 size: 13 residues. Worth noting for this clonotype: The junction differs from germline at one of its ends, possibly a read error.

Individual cDNA molecules were tagged with unique molecular identifiers, the study reported. TCRdb used MiXCR to reprocess the 5' RACE reads, holding one entry per CDR3 protein. The table shows under 45,000 distinct CDR3 sequences, with roughly a tenth occurring only once. Sequencing used whole blood. The V call is TRBV7-2, the J call TRBJ2-3, with unresolved D. The source of this sequence is an adult who was a healthcare worker with PCR-confirmed SARS-CoV-2 infection or an uninfected control (not recorded which). The CDR3 loop is CAISLNSADTQYF. The CDR3 DNA follows: TGTGCCATCAGCTTAAACTCGGCAGATACGCAGTATTTT. The whole variable domain, remainder taken from reference TRBV7-2 and TRBJ2-3, is GAGVSQSPSNKVTEKGKDVELRCDPISGHTALYWYRQSLGQGLEFLIYFQGNSAPDKSGLPSDRFSAERTGGSVSTLTIQRTQQEDSAVYLCAISLNSADTQYFGPGTRLTVL.